These 5 T cell receptor beta chains came from one sample sequenced in a study of blood T cell repertoires in COVID-19. Clones were sequenced by immunoSEQ multiplex PCR, and TCRdb holds only the in-frame ones, with some missing. In the table there are roughly 190,000 clones, around 90% of which are singletons. The sequencing input was peripheral blood. These TCRs come from a human donor in a cohort sampled during active COVID-19.

The chain has TRBV10-3 and TRBJ2-7, with TRBD2 as a possible D gene (6 bases). This CDR3 region has 14 residues. V was cut by 7 bases and J by 2 bases, with 15 bases left in between. Germline CDR1 reads ENHRY; CDR2 reads SYGVKD. This CDR3 reads CAITAGTPTYEQYF. The CDR3, as DNA: TGTGCCATCACGGCGGGGACTCCGACCTACGAGCAGTACTTC.

This chain uses TRBV3-1 (or the pseudogene TRBV3-2) with TRBJ1-2; TRBD1 agrees at 7 bases. The CDR3 sequence is 19 residues long. Germline values: CDR1 LGHDT, CDR2 YNNKEL (reference sequence). Trimming removed 4 bases from V and 8 bases from J; junction bases left unmatched: 25. CDR3 protein: CASSLKKEGTVLFRVGYTF. DNA for the CDR3: TGTGCCAGCAGCCTGAAAAAAGAGGGGACAGTTCTATTTCGGGTGGGCTACACCTTC.

The genes are TRBV6-2 or TRBV6-3 and TRBJ1-5; TRBD1 might be the D (5 bases). This CDR3 has 13 residues. The V end was cut by 6 bases, the J end by 4 bases, with 10 bases between. CDR1 is MNHEY and CDR2 is SVGEGT in the germline V gene. The chain's CDR3 is CASSLNRNQPQHF. For the CDR3, the DNA is TGTGCCAGCAGCCTGAACAGGAATCAGCCCCAGCATTTT.

The J gene is TRBJ2-1, the V gene TRBV11-3; possibly TRBD2 for D (6 bases). In germline, CDR1 is SGHNT, CDR2 YENEEA. Trimming took off 5 bases at V and 0 bases at J, with 8 bases between the two ends. This CDR3 has 14 amino acids. The CDR3 DNA reads TGTGCCAGCAGCCGGGGGAGCTCCTACAATGAGCAGTTCTTC. The encoded protein is CASSRGSSYNEQFF.

The rearrangement uses TRBV5-1 and TRBJ2-2; no clear D. V was clipped by 4 bases and J by 11 bases, with 12 bases between them. The germline gives CDR1 SGHRS, CDR2 YFSETQ. The CDR3 runs to 12 residues. CDR3 residues: CASSTTRGELFF. The CDR3 region has the DNA TGCGCCAGCAGCACGACTCGCGGAGAGCTGTTTTTT.